This TCR beta chain was identified during a study of T-cell reconstitution after alpha-beta-depleted transplantation in children. Preparation of the TCRbeta library used unique molecular identifiers. TCRdb called the PCR reads again in MiXCR, with one record for every CDR3 protein. The sample has about 340,000 distinct CDR3 sequences; roughly 16% are singletons. The V and J ends lost 3 bases and 2 bases respectively, with 11 bases between them. Per the germline V gene, CDR1 is SEHNR and CDR2 is FQNEAQ (reference sequence). This CDR3 region has 15 residues. This sample comprised PBMCs, mostly from graft donor cells, obtained 360 days after TCRalphabeta/CD19-depleted stem cell transplant. This TCR derives from a male patient between 2 and 15 years old who had a stem cell transplant for acute lymphoblastic leukemia, so the T cells may come from the graft donor. The chain is built from TRBV7-9 and TRBJ1-5; D remains ambiguous. CDR3 loop: CASSFGQWGNQPQHF. CDR3 DNA: TGTGCCAGCAGCTTCGGTCAGTGGGGCAATCAGCCCCAGCATTTT.